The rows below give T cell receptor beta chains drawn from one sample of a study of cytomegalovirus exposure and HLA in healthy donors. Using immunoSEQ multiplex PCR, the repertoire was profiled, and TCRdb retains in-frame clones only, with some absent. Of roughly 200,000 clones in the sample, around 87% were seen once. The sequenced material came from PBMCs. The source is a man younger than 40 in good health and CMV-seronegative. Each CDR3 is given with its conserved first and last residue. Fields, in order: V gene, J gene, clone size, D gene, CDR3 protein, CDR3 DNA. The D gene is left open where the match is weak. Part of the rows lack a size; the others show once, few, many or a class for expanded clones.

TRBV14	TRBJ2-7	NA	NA	CASSQGQVIDEQYF	TGTGCCAGCAGCCAAGGACAGGTAATCGACGAGCAGTACTTC
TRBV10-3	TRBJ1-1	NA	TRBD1	CAISERTGRTEAFF	TGTGCCATCAGTGAGCGGACAGGGCGGACTGAAGCTTTCTTT
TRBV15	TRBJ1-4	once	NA	CATSRDRDEKLFF	TGTGCCACCAGCAGAGATCGGGATGAAAAACTGTTTTTT
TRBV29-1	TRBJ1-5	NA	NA	CSVAGGDQPQHF	TGCAGCGTTGCGGGGGGGGATCAGCCCCAGCATTTT
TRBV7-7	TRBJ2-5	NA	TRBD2	CASSPGTIQETQYF	TGTGCTAGCAGCCCAGGGACTATCCAAGAGACCCAGTACTTC
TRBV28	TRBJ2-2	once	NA	CASKTPKGANTGELFF	TGTGCCAGCAAAACTCCGAAGGGGGCGAACACCGGGGAGCTGTTTTTT
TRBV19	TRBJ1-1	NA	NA	CASSTRSLNTEAFF	TGTGCCAGTAGTACCAGGTCGCTGAACACTGAAGCTTTCTTT
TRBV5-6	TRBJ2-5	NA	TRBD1	CASSLGQGARETQYF	TGTGCCAGCAGCTTGGGCCAGGGGGCGCGAGAGACCCAGTACTTC
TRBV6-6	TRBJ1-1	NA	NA	CASRGEEPWGTEAFF	TGTGCCAGCAGAGGGGAGGAGCCATGGGGCACTGAAGCTTTCTTT
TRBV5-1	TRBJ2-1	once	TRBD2	CASSLRGLAEYNEQFF	TGCGCCAGCAGCTTGCGGGGACTAGCTGAATACAATGAGCAGTTCTTC
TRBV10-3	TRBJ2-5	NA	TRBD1	CAISETNRGRNQETQYF	TGTGCCATCAGTGAGACTAACAGGGGGCGAAACCAAGAGACCCAGTACTTC
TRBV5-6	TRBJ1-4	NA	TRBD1	CASSETGGTNEKLFF	TGTGCCAGCAGCGAAACAGGGGGCACTAATGAAAAACTGTTTTTT
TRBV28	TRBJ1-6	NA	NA	CASSLSRGYSPLHF	TGTGCCAGCAGTTTATCCAGGGGTTATTCACCCCTCCACTTT
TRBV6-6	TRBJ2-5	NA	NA	CASSYSTGEETQYF	TGTGCCAGCAGTTACTCGACGGGGGAAGAGACCCAGTACTTC
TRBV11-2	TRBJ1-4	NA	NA	CASSLLGGANEKLFF	TGTGCCAGCAGCTTATTGGGGGGTGCTAATGAAAAACTGTTTTTT
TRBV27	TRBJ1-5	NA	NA	CASSLTLVQPQHF	TGTGCCAGCAGTTTAACCCTAGTTCAGCCCCAGCATTTT
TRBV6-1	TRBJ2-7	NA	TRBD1	CASSVETGVHYEQYF	TGTGCCAGCAGCGTCGAGACAGGGGTTCACTACGAGCAGTACTTC
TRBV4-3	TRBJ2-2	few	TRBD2	CASSFGTSGGPFTGELFF	TGCGCCAGCAGCTTCGGGACTAGCGGGGGGCCGTTCACCGGGGAGCTGTTTTTT
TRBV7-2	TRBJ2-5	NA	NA	CASSAQVQETQYF	TGTGCCAGCAGCGCCCAGGTACAAGAGACCCAGTACTTC
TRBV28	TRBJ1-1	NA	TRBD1	CASRPVDRGDTEAFF	TGTGCCAGCAGGCCCGTGGACAGGGGTGACACTGAAGCTTTCTTT
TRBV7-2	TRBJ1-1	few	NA	CASRKAGWTEAFF	TGTGCCAGCAGGAAAGCAGGGTGGACTGAAGCTTTCTTT
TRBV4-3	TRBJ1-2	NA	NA	CASTQQAPPGGEWDGYTF	TGCGCCAGCACCCAACAGGCCCCCCCCGGCGGGGAGTGGGATGGCTACACCTTC
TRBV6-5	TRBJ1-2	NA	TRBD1	CASSGQGSRNSYTF	TGTGCCAGCAGCGGACAGGGCTCACGTAATAGCTACACCTTC
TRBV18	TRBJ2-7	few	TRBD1	CASSPGQDYYEQYF	TGTGCCAGCTCACCGGGACAGGACTACTACGAGCAGTACTTC
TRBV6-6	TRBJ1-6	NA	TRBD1	CASSLDRVNSPLHF	TGTGCCAGCAGTTTGGACAGGGTTAATTCACCCCTCCACTTT
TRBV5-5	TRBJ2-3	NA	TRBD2	CASSLEPGLAKYF	TGTGCCAGCAGCTTAGAACCGGGACTAGCCAAGTATTTT
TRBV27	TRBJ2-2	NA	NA	CASSSLLRLASGTGELFF	TGTGCCAGCAGTTCCCTTCTCCGCCTAGCATCGGGGACCGGGGAGCTGTTTTTT
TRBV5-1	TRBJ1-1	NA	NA	CASSLGAGNTEAFF	TGCGCCAGCAGCTTGGGAGCGGGAAACACTGAAGCTTTCTTT
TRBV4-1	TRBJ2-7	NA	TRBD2	CASSPRLATEQYF	TGCGCCAGCAGCCCCCGACTAGCGACCGAGCAGTACTTC
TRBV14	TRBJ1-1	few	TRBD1	CASSLLQGEAFF	TGTGCCAGCAGCCTATTGCAGGGGGAGGCTTTCTTT
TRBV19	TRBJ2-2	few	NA	CASSIEQLAGELFF	TGTGCCAGTAGTATAGAGCAGTTGGCCGGGGAGCTGTTTTTT
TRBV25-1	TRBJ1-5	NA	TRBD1	CASRVPGGRLSNQPQHF	TGTGCCAGCAGGGTGCCAGGGGGGAGGTTGAGCAATCAGCCCCAGCATTTT
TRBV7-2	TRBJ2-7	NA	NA	CASSFQDGSSYEQYF	TGTGCCAGCAGCTTCCAGGACGGGAGCTCCTACGAGCAGTACTTC
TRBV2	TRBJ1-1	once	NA	CASRAEGQLNTEAFF	TGTGCCAGCAGGGCCGAGGGACAATTGAACACTGAAGCTTTCTTT
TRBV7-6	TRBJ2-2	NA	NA	CASSFFSGANTGELFF	TGTGCCAGCAGCTTCTTTAGCGGCGCGAACACCGGGGAGCTGTTTTTT
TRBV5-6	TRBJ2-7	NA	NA	CASSSGQDAILFSYEQYF	TGTGCCAGCAGCTCGGGACAAGATGCCATCCTATTCTCCTACGAGCAGTACTTC
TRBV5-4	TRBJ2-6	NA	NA	CASSAGTFYSGANGLTF	TGTGCCAGCAGCGCCGGGACATTCTACTCTGGGGCCAACGGCCTGACTTTC
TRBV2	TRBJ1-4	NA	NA	CASTFVQPEGNEKLFF	TGTGCCAGCACCTTTGTCCAACCGGAGGGTAATGAAAAACTGTTTTTT
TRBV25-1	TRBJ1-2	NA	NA	CASSDEGVSYGYTF	TGTGCCAGCAGTGATGAGGGGGTGAGCTATGGCTACACCTTC
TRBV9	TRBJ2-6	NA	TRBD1	CASSYKQGAGANGLTF	TGTGCCAGCAGCTACAAGCAGGGGGCTGGGGCCAACGGCCTGACTTTC
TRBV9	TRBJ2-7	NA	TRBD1	CASNSGTDAYEQYF	TGTGCCAGCAACTCCGGGACAGACGCCTACGAGCAGTACTTC
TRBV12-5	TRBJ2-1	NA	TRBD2	CASGLRLAGGPYNEQFF	TGTGCTAGTGGTTTGCGCCTAGCGGGAGGGCCCTACAATGAGCAGTTCTTC
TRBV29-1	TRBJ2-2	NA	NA	CSVLSANTGELFF	TGCAGCGTTCTTAGCGCGAACACCGGGGAGCTGTTTTTT
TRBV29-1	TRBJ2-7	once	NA	CSVLTAGYEQYF	TGCAGCGTTTTGACGGCGGGATACGAGCAGTACTTC
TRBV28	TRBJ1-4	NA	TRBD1	CASSLSQGAANEKLFF	TGTGCCAGCAGTTTATCCCAGGGGGCGGCTAATGAAAAACTGTTTTTT
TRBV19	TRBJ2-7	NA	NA	CASSPSTGKAYEQYF	TGTGCCAGTAGCCCCTCGACAGGCAAAGCCTACGAGCAGTACTTC
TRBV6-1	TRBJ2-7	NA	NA	CALYGTAYEQYF	TGTGCCCTTTACGGCACAGCCTACGAGCAGTACTTC
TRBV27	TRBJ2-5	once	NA	CASSLEGYGSRETQYF	TGTGCCAGCAGTTTAGAGGGATACGGGAGCAGAGAGACCCAGTACTTC